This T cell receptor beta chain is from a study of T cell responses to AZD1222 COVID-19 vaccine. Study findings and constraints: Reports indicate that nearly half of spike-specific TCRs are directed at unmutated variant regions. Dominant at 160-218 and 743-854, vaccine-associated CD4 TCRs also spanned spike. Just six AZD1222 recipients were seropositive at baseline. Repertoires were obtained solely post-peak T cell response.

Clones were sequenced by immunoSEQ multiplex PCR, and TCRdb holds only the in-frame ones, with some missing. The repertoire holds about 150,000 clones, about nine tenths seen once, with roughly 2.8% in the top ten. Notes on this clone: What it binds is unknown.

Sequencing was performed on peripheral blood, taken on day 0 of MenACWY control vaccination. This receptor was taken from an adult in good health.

CDR3 nucleotide sequence: TGTGCCAGTAGTACCATGGAGGGCACTGAAGCTTTCTTT. Translating it yields CASSTMEGTEAFF. V and J are TRBV19 and TRBJ1-1; D gene unclear. V was shortened by 4 bases and J by 4 bases, with 10 bases between the two germline ends. Germline CDR1 LNHDA, CDR2 SQIVND (reference sequence). The CDR3 has 13 residues.